The next 26 T cell receptor beta chains were all read from a single sample in a study of T-cell memory formation after mild COVID-19. TCRdb recomputed calls from the 5' RACE reads with MiXCR, one row per CDR3 protein. This table has fewer than 140,000 distinct CDR3 sequences, roughly 12% appearing once. Sequencing was done on a sample of PBMCs or a T cell subset sorted from them (not recorded which). The source is an adult woman who had mild COVID-19 (a few samples of this study predate the infection). Cell type and time point are not known.

The chain employs TRBV10-3 and TRBJ2-2; weak D call: TRBD2 (5 bases). Trimming pared 3 bases from V and 7 bases from J, leaving 12 bases between. Germline assignment: CDR1 ENHRY and CDR2 SYGVKD. CDR3 length equals 14 residues. CDR3 in DNA: TGTGCCATCAGTGATCCTGATCGGGGCGGGGAGCTGTTTTTT. Its protein product is CAISDPDRGGELFF.

This rearrangement joins TRBV9 to TRBJ2-3; D not resolved. The CDR3 totals 13 residues. Trimming cost V 0 bases and J 6 bases, with 8 bases left between them. Per the germline V gene, CDR1 is SGDLS and CDR2 is YYNGEE. CDR3 amino acids: CASSVGLPDTQYF. As DNA, the CDR3 is TGTGCCAGCAGCGTAGGGCTGCCGGATACGCAGTATTTT.

This clonotype was detected a few times. V is TRBV7-3 and J is TRBJ1-1; no reliable D call. This CDR3 region has 14 residues. Trimming took off 0 bases at V and 1 base at J, with 6 bases between the two ends. CDR1 SGHTA and CDR2 FQGTGA come from the germline V gene. CDR3 protein: CASSLTSGNTEAFF. CDR3 bases: TGTGCCAGCAGCTTAACTTCAGGGAACACTGAAGCTTTCTTT. Based on the CDR3 plus reference TRBV7-3 and TRBJ1-1, the full variable domain is GAGVSQTPSNKVTEKGKYVELRCDPISGHTALYWYRQSLGQGPEFLIYFQGTGAADDSGLPNDRFFAVRPEGSVSTLKIQRTERGDSAVYLCASSLTSGNTEAFFGQGTRLTVV.

This clonotype was observed at least ten times. CDR3 nucleotides: TGTGCCAGCAGCCCTTTTCCGGGACTAGCGGATTCGTTCGAGCAGTACTTC. Encoded protein: CASSPFPGLADSFEQYF. This chain connects TRBV7-2 to TRBJ2-7; 11 bases line up with TRBD2. In germline, CDR1 is SGHTA, CDR2 FQGNSA. The CDR3 sequence is 17 residues long. The junction had 15 bases not matched to a gene; V was cut back by 5 bases and J by 6 bases.

V usage is TRBV14 and J usage is TRBJ2-7; D is possibly TRBD2 (6 bases). There are 15 residues in the CDR3. Germline CDR1 SGHDN, CDR2 FVKESK. Trimming pared 4 bases from V and 3 bases from J, leaving 16 bases between. Here the CDR3 reads CASSRGRMGGYEQYF. The CDR3 nucleotides are TGTGCCAGCAGCCGGGGACGGATGGGGGGCTACGAGCAGTACTTC.

This clonotype has more than one count but fewer than ten. This sequence joins TRBV15 and TRBJ1-6; the match to TRBD1 covers 8 bases. The CDR3 is 15 amino acids. Trimming cost V 0 bases and J 7 bases; bases outside gene matches: 2. Germline CDR1 and CDR2: LNHNV and YYDKDF (reference sequence). The CDR3 spells CATSREAGGNSPLHF. In DNA form, the CDR3 reads TGTGCCACCAGCAGAGAGGCAGGGGGCAATTCACCCCTCCACTTT.

The genes are TRBV13 and TRBJ2-1; TRBD2 is a possible D gene (6 bases). Germline CDR1 is PRHDT and CDR2 is FYEKMQ (reference sequence). V lost 7 bases to trimming and J lost 8 bases, with 15 bases between them. The CDR3 has 13 residues. The CDR3: CASTFRSGDEQFF. The DNA for the CDR3 is TGTGCCAGCACCTTCCGGTCGGGGGATGAGCAGTTCTTC.

There are a few counts of this clonotype. V and J are TRBV7-4 and TRBJ2-1; TRBD2 matches 15 bases. Trimming took 4 bases from V and 7 from J; bases not matched to a gene: 11. Germline assignment: CDR1 SGHVT and CDR2 SQSDAQ. The CDR3 runs to 18 residues. The CDR3 reads CASSSGTSGGPIGNEQFF. For the CDR3, the DNA is TGTGCCAGCAGCTCCGGGACTAGCGGGGGGCCTATAGGTAATGAGCAGTTCTTC. Complete variable domain (other parts from reference TRBV7-4 and TRBJ2-1): GAGVSQSPRYKVAKRGRDVALRCDSISGHVTLYWYRQTLGQGSEVLTYSQSDAQRDKSGRPSGRFSAERPERSVSTLKIQRTEQGDSAVYLCASSSGTSGGPIGNEQFFGPGTRLTVL.

This clonotype turned up a few times. The chain couples TRBV9 to TRBJ2-3, with no clear D. Trimming shortened V by 0 bases and J by 0 bases, and 11 bases separated the two germline ends. Germline V gives CDR1 SGDLS, CDR2 YYNGEE. The CDR3 totals 16 residues. The CDR3 nucleotides read TGTGCCAGCAGCGTAGTGTCCACAGAGAGCACAGATACGCAGTATTTT. It specifies CASSVVSTESTDTQYF.

This clonotype was recorded a few times. The chain has TRBV7-8 and TRBJ1-5; the D gene is possibly TRBD1 (6 bases). V gave up 4 bases and J gave up 4 bases, with 20 bases separating them. Germline V gene lookup returns CDR1 SGHVS and CDR2 FQNEAQ. This CDR3 region has 17 residues. This CDR3 is CASSSSTGAGDNQPQHF. The CDR3 region has the DNA TGTGCCAGCAGCTCAAGCACGGGGGCAGGGGATAATCAGCCCCAGCATTTT.

This clonotype was seen a handful of times. The V gene is TRBV5-1, the J gene TRBJ2-1; TRBD1 agrees at 10 bases. CDR3 length: 15 amino acids. The germline V gene encodes CDR1 SGHRS and CDR2 YFSETQ. V trimming: 0 bases; J trimming: 9 bases; junction bases outside the gene matches: 6. The CDR3, as DNA: TGCGCCAGCAGCTTGGCGACAGGGGGCGCGGGTGAGCAGTTCTTC. This codes for CASSLATGGAGEQFF.

Worth noting for this clonotype: A much bigger clone sits one base away, suggesting this may be a read error. The CDR3 end shows no conserved phenylalanine or tryptophan, and so a read error is likely. The V call is TRBV12-3 or TRBV12-4, the J call TRBJ2-7; D may be TRBD2 (6 bases). Trimming removed 5 bases at V and 3 bases at J, with 8 bases between. The CDR3 contains 12 residues. CDR3 coding DNA: TGTGCCAGCAGTCCCGGGAGCTACGAGCAGTACTTA. This gives the protein CASSPGSYEQYL.

The rearrangement joins TRBV27 to TRBJ2-2; no definite D call. Trimming cost V 5 bases and J 8 bases, with 15 bases left between them. The CDR3 has 14 amino acids. Germline V gene data show CDR1 as MNHEY and CDR2 as SMNVEV (reference sequence). CDR3 sequence reads: CASSPTTLGGELFF. In DNA, the CDR3 is TGTGCCAGCAGTCCCACGACCCTCGGGGGGGAGCTGTTTTTT.

This clonotype was seen only a few times. This chain links TRBV29-1 with TRBJ1-1, with D possibly being TRBD1 (5 bases). The V and J ends lost 3 bases and 6 bases respectively, with 8 bases between them. Germline V gives CDR1 SQVTM, CDR2 ANQGSEA. This CDR3 is 11 amino acids long. The CDR3 is CSVEGVSEAFF. The DNA of the CDR3 is TGCAGCGTTGAGGGGGTATCTGAAGCTTTCTTT.

This clonotype was counted at least ten times. The chain recombines TRBV7-9 with TRBJ2-7; D is perhaps TRBD1 or TRBD2 (6 bases each). V was cut by 1 base and J by 3 bases, with 16 bases left in between. The CDR3 has 16 amino acids. Germline CDR1 is SEHNR and CDR2 is FQNEAQ (reference sequence). The DNA for the CDR3 is TGTGCCAGCAGCTTAGGGGTCGGGGGCGCTGGCTACGAGCAGTACTTC. It yields the protein CASSLGVGGAGYEQYF.

In this sample, this clonotype turned up a few times. This chain joins TRBV20-1 and TRBJ2-3, with TRBD2 matching over 13 bases. The V gene end was trimmed by 0 bases and the J gene end by 3 bases; junction bases not matched to a gene: 3. The CDR3 is 16 amino acids. CDR1 DFQATT and CDR2 SNEGSKA come from the germline V gene (reference sequence). Written as DNA, the CDR3 is TGCAGTGCTAGAGATGGACTAGCGGGAGTTACAGATACGCAGTATTTT. Encoded protein: CSARDGLAGVTDTQYF.

The V and J genes are TRBV4-1 and TRBJ2-3, with TRBD2 matching over 9 bases. Per the germline V gene, CDR1 is MGHRA and CDR2 is YSYEKL. The CDR3 consists of 19 residues. V lost 0 bases to trimming and J lost 2 bases; unmatched junction nucleotides: 12. The CDR3 protein is CASSQEVPSASGVTDTQYF. CDR3 bases: TGCGCCAGCAGCCAAGAAGTCCCCTCCGCTAGCGGGGTCACAGATACGCAGTATTTT.

The CDR3 region is CASSLTAGARNEQFF. DNA of the CDR3: TGCGCCAGCAGCTTGACGGCGGGGGCAAGGAATGAGCAGTTCTTC. The chain has TRBV5-1 and TRBJ2-1, with TRBD2 as a possible D gene (7 bases). V was pared by 1 base and J by 7 bases, with 15 bases between. The CDR3 has 15 amino acids. Germline V lookup: CDR1 SGHRS, CDR2 YFSETQ.

Concerning this clonotype: This may arise from a read error, as a much more abundant clone is one base away. The chain joins TRBV20-1 to TRBJ2-5; 8 bases align to TRBD2. The V gene's germline CDR1 is DFQATT and CDR2 SNEGSKA (reference sequence). The CDR3 covers 16 residues. CDR3 residues: CSAGRGSGRIQETHYF. Here the CDR3 DNA reads TGCAGTGCTGGGAGAGGGAGCGGGAGAATCCAAGAGACCCATTACTTC.

This sequence joins TRBV7-9 and TRBJ2-7; no firm D call. Germline V CDR1 and CDR2: SEHNR, FQNEAQ (reference sequence). CDR3 length equals 12 residues. V lost 1 base and J 5 bases, leaving 6 bases between the germline ends. Here the CDR3 reads CASSLGVHEQYF. CDR3 coding DNA: TGTGCCAGCAGCTTAGGAGTCCACGAGCAGTACTTC. The full variable domain, rest sourced from reference TRBV7-9 and TRBJ2-7, is DTGVSQNPRHKITKRGQNVTFRCDPISEHNRLYWYRQTLGQGPEFLTYFQNEAQLEKSRLLSDRFSAERPKGSFSTLEIQRTEQGDSAMYLCASSLGVHEQYFGPGTRLTVT.

This clonotype has more than one count but fewer than ten. This chain uses TRBV4-1 with TRBJ1-1; D remains ambiguous. The CDR3 totals 13 residues. V was shortened by 5 bases and J by 5 bases, with 12 bases between the two germline ends. CDR1 and CDR2 from the germline V gene are MGHRA and YSYEKL. The CDR3: CASSVGRGTEAFF. In nucleotides, the CDR3 is TGCGCCAGCAGCGTTGGGAGAGGAACTGAAGCTTTCTTT.

The CDR3 bases are TGTGCCAGCAGCTTAGGATCGGAGAGGACGCAGTATTTT. Translating it yields CASSLGSERTQYF. V is TRBV7-7 and J is TRBJ2-3; D is unresolved. CDR1 and CDR2 from the germline V gene are SSHAT and FNYEAQ (reference sequence). CDR3 size: 13 residues. V lost 1 base and J 9 bases, leaving 11 bases between the germline ends.

This clonotype was recorded a few times. V gene TRBV5-1 combines with J gene TRBJ1-1; TRBD1 agrees at 12 bases. The CDR3 is 19 amino acids. V lost 2 bases to trimming and J lost 5 bases; unmatched junction nucleotides: 16. The germline V gene encodes CDR1 SGHRS and CDR2 YFSETQ. The CDR3 here is CASSLGRTGTGGGRTEAFF. The DNA of the CDR3 is TGCGCCAGCAGCTTAGGCCGAACCGGGACAGGGGGCGGAAGGACTGAAGCTTTCTTT.

This clonotype has just a few counts. The chain combines TRBV20-1 with TRBJ2-7; TRBD2 is a possible D gene (5 bases). V lost 0 bases and J 2 bases, leaving 5 bases between the germline ends. The CDR3 runs 12 residues. Germline assignment: CDR1 DFQATT and CDR2 SNEGSKA (reference sequence). CDR3 bases: TGCAGTGCTAGAGACGGGGCCTACGAGCAGTACTTC. It encodes CSARDGAYEQYF.

The sample holds many counts of this clonotype. This chain connects TRBV12-3 or TRBV12-4 to TRBJ2-3; 10 nucleotides align to TRBD2. V lost 7 bases, J lost 8 bases, and 18 bases stayed unmatched. This CDR3 is 17 amino acids long. As DNA, the CDR3 is TGTGCCAGCACCGAATTCCCCGGGCTAGCGGGAGCGTCTACGCAGTATTTT. Amino acid sequence: CASTEFPGLAGASTQYF.

This clonotype was seen ten or more times. The chain links TRBV7-9 to TRBJ2-7; tentatively, D is TRBD2 (5 bases). The ends were cut back, 4 bases at V and 3 bases at J, with 10 bases in the middle. Per germline, CDR1 SEHNR and CDR2 FQNEAQ (reference sequence). This CDR3 has 13 residues. The CDR3 coding sequence is TGTGCCAGCAGCTCAACCGGACTCTACGAGCAGTACTTC. This encodes CASSSTGLYEQYF.